These T cell receptor beta chains were read from a single sample in a study of blood T cell repertoires in COVID-19. TCRdb keeps only in-frame clones here, not all; method: immunoSEQ multiplex PCR. Among tens of thousands of clones listed, almost 90% were seen once. Sequencing was done on a sample of peripheral blood. Source of these receptors: a woman at least 80 years old with active or convalescent COVID-19. Both conserved end residues are part of each CDR3. A D gene is named only where the DNA matches it firmly. Size is omitted from some rows. Given values are once, few, many or a class for expanded clones.

cdr3_aa,cdr3_nt,v_call,j_call,d_call,clone_size
CASSLIAGGPVEQFF,TGTGCCAGCAGCTTGATAGCGGGAGGGCCCGTTGAGCAGTTCTTC,TRBV7-3,TRBJ2-1,TRBD2,.
CACQAGELFF,TGTGCCTGTCAGGCCGGGGAGCTGTTTTTT,TRBV30,TRBJ2-2,.,.
CASSDGDRIYEQYF,TGTGCCAGCAGTGACGGGGACAGGATCTACGAGCAGTACTTC,TRBV6-1,TRBJ2-7,TRBD1,.
CASSMETLSNQPQHF,TGTGCCAGTAGTATGGAGACTTTAAGCAATCAGCCCCAGCATTTT,TRBV19,TRBJ1-5,.,.
CATHQGANYGYTF,TGTGCCACACACCAGGGGGCAAACTATGGCTACACCTTC,TRBV15,TRBJ1-2,TRBD1,.
CASSFPNQPQHF,TGTGCCAGCAGCTTTCCGAATCAGCCCCAGCATTTT,TRBV7-2,TRBJ1-5,.,once
CASWFGLSGNTIYF,TGTGCCAGTTGGTTTGGGCTCTCTGGAAACACCATATATTTT,TRBV2,TRBJ1-3,.,.
CASSLSGTRYNEQFF,TGTGCCAGCAGTTTATCCGGGACTCGCTACAATGAGCAGTTCTTC,TRBV27,TRBJ2-1,.,.
CASSWGSGGIVGYTF,TGTGCCAGCAGCTGGGGATCAGGGGGCATCGTTGGCTACACCTTC,TRBV28,TRBJ1-2,TRBD1,.
CASSALAGGLNEQFF,TGTGCCAGCAGCGCCCTAGCGGGAGGGTTGAATGAGCAGTTCTTC,TRBV6-2/TRBV6-3,TRBJ2-1,TRBD2,.
CASSITGQGVSQPQHF,TGTGCCAGTAGTATCACGGGACAGGGGGTGAGTCAGCCCCAGCATTTT,TRBV19,TRBJ1-5,TRBD1,few
CASSLAGYNEQFF,TGTGCCAGCAGCCTAGCGGGCTACAATGAGCAGTTCTTC,TRBV6-5,TRBJ2-1,TRBD2,.
CASSLRGNAEAFF,TGTGCCAGCAGCTTGCGGGGTAACGCTGAAGCTTTCTTT,TRBV11-2,TRBJ1-1,.,.
CASSDQGVGYEQYF,TGTGCCAGCAGTGACCAGGGTGTGGGGTACGAGCAGTACTTC,TRBV2,TRBJ2-7,.,.
CASKVNGPGDRVRRRFGANVLTF,TGTGCCAGTAAGGTAAACGGTCCGGGAGACAGGGTTCGGAGAAGGTTTGGGGCCAACGTCCTGACTTTC,TRBV19,TRBJ2-6,.,.
CASSHGQLNQPQHF,TGTGCCAGCAGTCATGGGCAGCTCAATCAGCCCCAGCATTTT,TRBV28,TRBJ1-5,.,.
CASREPRSGNSPLHF,TGTGCCAGCAGGGAGCCGCGGAGTGGGAATTCACCCCTCCACTTT,TRBV25-1,TRBJ1-6,.,.
CASSLGASGSPLHF,TGTGCCAGCAGCTTAGGGGCTTCGGGGTCACCCCTCCACTTT,TRBV11-2,TRBJ1-6,.,.
CASSITGVKQETQYF,TGTGCCAGTAGTATAACAGGGGTGAAGCAAGAGACCCAGTACTTC,TRBV19,TRBJ2-5,TRBD1,.
CASSTGRRTDTQYF,TGCGCCAGCTCTACGGGTAGACGCACAGATACGCAGTATTTT,TRBV23-1,TRBJ2-3,.,.
CSVRRDSTSQETQYF,TGCAGCGTCAGGAGGGACTCAACTTCTCAAGAGACCCAGTACTTC,TRBV29-1,TRBJ2-5,.,.
CASSLQGGDRNYGYTF,TGCGCCAGCAGCTTACAGGGGGGTGACCGAAACTATGGCTACACCTTC,TRBV5-1,TRBJ1-2,TRBD1,.
CASSETGTNSGANVLTF,TGTGCCAGCAGTGAAACCGGGACAAACTCTGGGGCCAACGTCCTGACTTTC,TRBV6-1,TRBJ2-6,.,.
CASSRQGGETQYF,TGTGCCAGCAGCCGACAGGGCGGGGAGACCCAGTACTTC,TRBV7-2,TRBJ2-5,TRBD1,.
CASSQDLRNEQFF,TGTGCCAGCAGCCAAGATCTACGCAATGAGCAGTTCTTC,TRBV3-1/TRBV3-2,TRBJ2-1,.,.
CASSAGLAGAENEQFF,TGTGCCAGCAGCGCAGGCCTAGCGGGAGCTGAAAATGAGCAGTTCTTC,TRBV11-2,TRBJ2-1,TRBD2,.
CASSPQGTAPNQPQHF,TGTGCCAGCTCACCACAGGGGACAGCTCCAAATCAGCCCCAGCATTTT,TRBV18,TRBJ1-5,TRBD1,.
CASSLALSGSGEQFF,TGTGCCAGCAGCTTAGCGCTGTCGGGTTCGGGTGAGCAGTTCTTC,TRBV7-9,TRBJ2-1,.,few
CASSLDRGETQYF,TGTGCCAGCAGCTTAGATAGGGGGGAGACCCAGTACTTC,TRBV7-9,TRBJ2-5,.,.
CAWIHRGSGREGSCTDTQYF,TGTGCCTGGATACACCGGGGTAGCGGGAGAGAGGGATCTTGCACAGATACGCAGTATTTT,TRBV30,TRBJ2-3,TRBD2,.
CASSYSRGLTDTQYF,TGTGCCAGCAGTTACTCGAGGGGGCTCACAGATACGCAGTATTTT,TRBV6-6,TRBJ2-3,TRBD1,.
CASSTGLAHNEQFF,TGCGCCAGCAGCACGGGACTAGCCCACAATGAGCAGTTCTTC,TRBV5-1,TRBJ2-1,TRBD2,.
CASPIDSGSDPDTQYF,TGTGCCAGCCCGATCGATAGCGGGAGTGACCCAGATACGCAGTATTTT,TRBV2,TRBJ2-3,TRBD2,.
CASRDNQGLGPINEQFF,TGTGCCAGCAGGGACAACCAGGGACTCGGGCCAATAAATGAGCAGTTCTTC,TRBV7-9,TRBJ2-1,.,once
CASSRAANEKLFF,TGTGCCAGCTCCAGGGCAGCTAATGAAAAACTGTTTTTT,TRBV18,TRBJ1-4,.,.
CASSIEGRQQFF,TGTGCCAGTAGTATAGAGGGCAGACAGCAGTTCTTC,TRBV19,TRBJ2-1,.,.
CAISESLLAGVDEQFF,TGTGCCATCAGTGAGTCCCTACTAGCGGGAGTCGATGAGCAGTTCTTC,TRBV10-3,TRBJ2-1,TRBD2,.
CASSLSGAKETQYF,TGTGCCAGCAGTTTAAGTGGGGCCAAAGAGACCCAGTACTTC,TRBV27,TRBJ2-5,.,.
CASSDINTGELFF,TGTGCCAGCAGTGACATTAACACCGGGGAGCTGTTTTTT,TRBV7-3,TRBJ2-2,.,.
CAIGQGANQPQHF,TGTGCCATAGGACAGGGGGCTAATCAGCCCCAGCATTTT,TRBV10-3,TRBJ1-5,TRBD1,.
CASSQGGLYLGEQFF,TGTGCCAGCAGCCAAGGGGGACTTTACCTCGGGGAGCAGTTCTTC,TRBV3-1/TRBV3-2,TRBJ2-1,.,.